This TCR beta chain was recorded in a study of CD8+ T cells in alopecia areata. Study background: In an open-label trial, patients got 5 to 10 mg tofacitinib twice daily. Study-level findings and limits: Scalp lesions, especially in alopecia totalis/universalis, had higher clonality than normal scalp. Under tofacitinib, fewer expanded CD8+ clones appeared among the top 100 scalp clones.

Extraction and reverse transcription of RNA yielded cDNA as the sequencing template. The protocol was immunoSEQ multiplex PCR, while the TCRdb copy is restricted to in-frame clones and leaves out a portion. The data show 150,000 or so clones, around 86% seen once. Of note for this clone: Its antigen is unidentified.

The treatment is: oral pan-JAK inhibitor, 5-10 mg twice daily. The sequenced sample was CD8+ T cells sorted from blood, obtained at week 4, from a patient treated with tofacitinib. This clonotype was obtained from a human donor with alopecia areata.

The CDR3 nucleotides read TGCGCCAGCAGCCCCGGGACAGGGAGCACTGAAGCTTTCTTT. This gives the protein CASSPGTGSTEAFF. The rearrangement uses TRBV5-1 and TRBJ1-1; 9 positions match TRBD1. With V trimmed by 4 bases and J by 4 bases, 5 bases remained unmatched. Germline CDR1 SGHRS, CDR2 YFSETQ. The CDR3 sequence is 14 residues long.